The 15 T cell receptor beta chains presented below share a single source sample, sequenced in a study of shared clonotypes between healthy human individuals. Sequencing was performed with immunoSEQ multiplex PCR; in TCRdb, only in-frame clones are kept and a portion is missing. The table shows about 1 million clones, with about 77% occurring only once. The specimen was memory CD4+ T cells sorted from blood. Subset defined: CD45RA-negative fraction. The receptors were gathered from a young man in good health.

This clone was seen more than once but under ten times. This sequence joins TRBV19 and TRBJ2-1; D not certain. Deletions cut 4 bases from V and 6 bases from J, with 13 bases between. Per the germline V gene, CDR1 is LNHDA and CDR2 is SQIVND (reference sequence). The CDR3 covers 14 residues. The DNA for the CDR3 is TGTGCCAGTAGTAAACAAGGTTACCTCAATGAGCAGTTCTTC. This translates into CASSKQGYLNEQFF.

The table lists this clone with a few counts. This specimen includes other DNA sequences encoding the same CDR3. The chain uses TRBV18 and TRBJ2-7, with 10 nucleotides matching TRBD1. Trimming cost V 2 bases and J 3 bases; bases outside gene matches: 1. This CDR3 comprises 14 residues. Germline CDR1 KGHSH, CDR2 LQKENI. CDR3 bases: TGTGCCAGCTCACCAGGGACAGGGGTCTACGAGCAGTACTTC. It encodes CASSPGTGVYEQYF.

The J gene is TRBJ1-2, the V gene TRBV11-2, with 8 bases identical to TRBD1. The germline gives CDR1 SGHAT, CDR2 FQNNGV. V dropped 7 bases and J dropped 7; count of bases not matched to a gene: 11. The CDR3 spans 14 residues. The CDR3 coding sequence is TGTGCCAGCACCCGAGTCCAGGGGGCAGCTGGCTACACCTTC. Protein sequence: CASTRVQGAAGYTF. The full variable domain, in which reference TRBV11-2 and TRBJ1-2 provide the parts outside the CDR3, is EAGVAQSPRYKIIEKRQSVAFWCNPISGHATLYWYQQILGQGPKLLIQFQNNGVVDDSQLPKDRFSAERLKGVDSTLKIQPAKLEDSAVYLCASTRVQGAAGYTFGSGTRLTVV.

This clone appeared a few times. The chain recombines TRBV7-4 with TRBJ2-5; either TRBD1 or TRBD2 may supply D (5 bases each). CDR3 length equals 14 residues. The ends were cut back, 1 base at V and 4 bases at J, with 10 bases in the middle. Germline CDR1 SGHVT, CDR2 SQSDAQ. The CDR3 sequence is CASSLGGVRETQYF. DNA of the CDR3: TGTGCCAGCAGCTTAGGAGGGGTAAGAGAGACCCAGTACTTC.

This clone has only a few counts. The chain combines TRBV19 with TRBJ1-4; maybe TRBD1 (6 bases). The CDR3 runs 14 residues. Germline CDR1 is LNHDA and CDR2 is SQIVND (reference sequence). The V end was cut by 6 bases, the J end by 7 bases, with 15 bases between. The CDR3 DNA reads TGTGCCAGTAGGAATACAGGAGGGGGTGAAAAACTGTTTTTT. This translates into CASRNTGGGEKLFF.

The CDR3 loop is CASSLSGATGQTGELFF. The CDR3 DNA reads as TGTGCCAGCAGCTTGTCCGGGGCGACAGGGCAAACCGGGGAGCTGTTTTTT. The chain joins TRBV7-2 to TRBJ2-2; 7 bases line up with TRBD1. There are 17 residues in the CDR3. The germline CDR1 and CDR2 sequences are SGHTA and FQGNSA. Trimming at V came to 3 bases and at J to 5 bases, leaving 12 bases not matched to a gene.

This chain connects TRBV18 to TRBJ2-3, with 7 bases lining up with TRBD2. The CDR3 consists of 16 residues. Per the germline V gene, CDR1 is KGHSH and CDR2 is LQKENI. The ends lost 3 bases at V and 4 bases at J; junction bases unmatched: 10. The CDR3 DNA reads TGTGCCAGCTCACCGTCAGCGGGGACGGGTCCAGATACGCAGTATTTT. Translation: CASSPSAGTGPDTQYF. The full variable domain, its missing parts supplied by reference TRBV18 and TRBJ2-3, is NAGVMQNPRHLVRRRGQEARLRCSPMKGHSHVYWYRQLPEEGLKFMVYLQKENIIDESGMPKERFSAEFPKEGPSILRIQQVVRGDSAAYFCASSPSAGTGPDTQYFGPGTRLTVL.

This clone showed up just a few times. The CDR3 here is CSVGAERRSYEQYF. DNA for the CDR3: TGCAGCGTGGGGGCCGAAAGGCGGTCCTACGAGCAGTACTTC. The gene calls are TRBV29-1 and TRBJ2-7, with D possibly matching TRBD1 (6 bases). Germline V gives CDR1 SQVTM, CDR2 ANQGSEA. This CDR3 contains 14 residues. The V gene lost 6 bases and the J gene lost 1 base, with 16 bases spanning the gap.

The chain has TRBV30 and TRBJ1-5, with D perhaps TRBD1 (6 bases). This CDR3 comprises 14 residues. V lost 2 bases and J lost 7, with 15 bases in between. Germline CDR1 GTSNPN, CDR2 SVGIG (reference sequence). This CDR3 is CAWSIGGTSQPQHF. The CDR3 coding sequence is TGTGCCTGGAGTATCGGGGGCACCAGCCAGCCCCAGCATTTT.

CDR3 nucleotides: TGTGCCAGCACCCGAGAAAACAATCAGCCCCAGCATTTT. Its translation: CASTRENNQPQHF. The chain links TRBV2 to TRBJ1-5; D call uncertain. Per the germline V gene, CDR1 is SNHLY and CDR2 is FYNNEI. The CDR3 covers 13 residues. V lost 7 bases, J lost 3 bases, and 10 bases lay in between.

The chain has TRBV7-9 and TRBJ2-1; weak D call: TRBD1 (5 bases). CDR1 and CDR2 from the germline V gene are SEHNR and FQNEAQ (reference sequence). The CDR3 consists of 15 residues. V dropped 5 bases and J dropped 0 bases, with 11 bases sitting between them. CDR3 coding DNA: TGTGCCAGCAGCCCAGGGATGAGCTCCTACAATGAGCAGTTCTTC. Translated, it gives CASSPGMSSYNEQFF.

The rearrangement joins TRBV6-6 to TRBJ1-5, with D hard to call. The V gene lost 7 bases and the J gene lost 7 bases, with 14 bases spanning the gap. The CDR3 spans 13 residues. Looked up from germline, CDR1 is MNHNY and CDR2 is SVGAGI (reference sequence). The CDR3 sequence: CASKQTERQPQHF. CDR3 nucleotides: TGTGCCAGCAAACAAACGGAGCGCCAGCCCCAGCATTTT.

This clone was observed many times. The chain recombines TRBV4-3 with TRBJ2-1; 7 bases map to TRBD2. CDR1 LGHNA and CDR2 YSLEER come from the germline V gene. V lost 4 bases to trimming and J lost 0 bases; unmatched junction nucleotides: 18. The CDR3 length is 20 residues. In DNA form, the CDR3 reads TGCGCCAGCAGCCCGACCCCCCAGCGGGGAGGCGTTCTCTCCTACAATGAGCAGTTCTTC. Its translation is CASSPTPQRGGVLSYNEQFF.

About this clone itself: The sample holds other DNA sequences that translate to the same CDR3. Here the CDR3 DNA reads TGTGCCAGCTCACCACCGGGGCTAGCGGGGGGCACAGATACGCAGTATTTT. Amino acid sequence: CASSPPGLAGGTDTQYF. This sequence joins TRBV18 and TRBJ2-3; TRBD2 aligns across 10 bases. Looked up from germline, CDR1 is KGHSH and CDR2 is LQKENI. The length of the CDR3 is 17 residues. Trimming at V came to 0 bases and at J to 1 base, leaving 4 bases not matched to a gene.

This clone was seen a handful of times. Its ends do not fully match the called genes, so a read error is possible. The rearrangement joins TRBV7-7 to TRBJ2-1; D ambiguous. Germline V lookup: CDR1 SSHAT, CDR2 FNYEAQ (reference sequence). The CDR3 length is 13 residues. The CDR3 sequence is CASSLGPNNEQFF. DNA of the CDR3: TGTGCTAGCAGCTTAGGGCCGAACAATGAGCAGTTCTTC.